The present entry profiles one T cell receptor (beta chain) with its context. What this receptor recognizes is not known. No qualities accompany the bases; no much larger clone lies one base away. These data come from a study of blood T cell repertoires in COVID-19 (TCRdb year 2020). A note on the overall study: The collaborator samples originated in the United States, Italy and Spain and spanned the acute and convalescent phases of COVID-19. Nearly every sample came with metadata listing a de-identified subject ID, COVID-19 status, age in years and sex. A freely available public database, intended as a resource for researchers studying the immune response to SARS-CoV-2, is where the repertoires were released. Samples came from the ongoing ImmuneRACE study (first 160 participants) plus 1,254 subjects from 6 global collaborators. The material from the prospective study consisted of cDNA or gDNA derived from T cells, B-cell-depleted T cells, or PBMCs. The dataset comprised deeply sampled blood TCRbeta repertoires from subjects exposed to, actively infected with, or recovered from COVID-19. Where HLA class I and class II types were available, the types were taken from metadata supplied by the sample provider, not from assay-based typing.

CDR3 length: 16 amino acids, cysteine to phenylalanine. Solely the CDR3 DNA is kept, with 48 bases framed from the first base. For CDR1 and CDR2, the germline V gene lists MNHEY and SVGAGI. V is pruned by 6 bases and J by 7 bases, leaving 16 bases of the junction without a gene match. One collaborating source in Seattle enrolled patients during active infection and followed them longitudinally through the course of disease. The collaborating institutions used their own protocols to collect whole blood in K2EDTA tubes. For TCRbeta analysis, collaborator samples were shipped as frozen whole blood, as isolated PBMCs, or as DNA extracted from either sample type. TCRbeta CDR3 regions were amplified from genomic DNA using the immunoSEQ Assay, a bias-controlled multiplex PCR. The original pipeline was this. The number of nucleated cells in each sample was estimated from the amplification of reference gene primers within the assay. To quantify the absolute abundance of each unique TCRbeta CDR3 rearrangement, sequence reads were collapsed and filtered. Productive Simpson clonality was computed per sample as the square root of Simpson's diversity index over productive rearrangements. TCRdb holds this immuneACCESS table with in-frame rearrangements only. Some clones are missing; in checked studies, unresolved V genes explain under half, and the rest has no known cause. Clonal size and the V and J genes are those of that table, whereas D and trimming came from the DNA. Within this sample are 200,000 to 300,000 clones, with around 90% of them counted one time only. Of the sample, approximately 2.6% falls within the top ten clones.

Study-wide findings and limitations: Clinical and demographic metadata were provided uncurated, with the amount varying by source and participant.

The chain couples TRBV6-5 to TRBJ1-2; 8 junctional bases match TRBD1. This TCR was sampled from a person between 18 and 30 years old with COVID-19, enrolled during active disease. Sequencing was performed on peripheral blood. CDR3 sequence: CASRYPADRAIGGYTF. DNA sequence: TGTGCCAGCAGGTACCCGGCGGACAGGGCTATCGGTGGCTACACCTTC.